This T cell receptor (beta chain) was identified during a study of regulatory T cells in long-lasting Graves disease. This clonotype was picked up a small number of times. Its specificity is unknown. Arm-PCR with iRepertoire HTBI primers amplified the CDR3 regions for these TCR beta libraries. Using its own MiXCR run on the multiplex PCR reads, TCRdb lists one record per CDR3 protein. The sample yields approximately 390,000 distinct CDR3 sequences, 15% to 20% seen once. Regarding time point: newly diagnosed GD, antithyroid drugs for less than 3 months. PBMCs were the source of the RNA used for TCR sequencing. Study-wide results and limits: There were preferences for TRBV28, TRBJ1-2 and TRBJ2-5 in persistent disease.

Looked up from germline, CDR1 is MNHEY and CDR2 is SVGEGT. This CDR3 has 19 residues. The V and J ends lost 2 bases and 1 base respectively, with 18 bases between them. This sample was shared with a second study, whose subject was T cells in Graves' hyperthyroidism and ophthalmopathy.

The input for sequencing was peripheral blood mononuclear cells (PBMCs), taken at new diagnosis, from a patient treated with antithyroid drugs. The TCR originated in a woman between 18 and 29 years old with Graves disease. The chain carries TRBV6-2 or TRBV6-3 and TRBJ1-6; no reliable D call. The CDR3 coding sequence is TGTGCCAGCAGTTACGTGAGGGAGCCCGAGGTGTCCTATAATTCACCCCTCCACTTT. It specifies CASSYVREPEVSYNSPLHF.